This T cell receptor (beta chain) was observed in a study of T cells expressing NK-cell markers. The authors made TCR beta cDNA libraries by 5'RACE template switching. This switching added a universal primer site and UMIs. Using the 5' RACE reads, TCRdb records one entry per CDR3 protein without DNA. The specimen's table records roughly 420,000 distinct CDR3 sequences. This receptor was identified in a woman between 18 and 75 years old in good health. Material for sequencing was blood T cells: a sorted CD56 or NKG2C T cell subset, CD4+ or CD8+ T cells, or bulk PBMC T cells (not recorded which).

The CDR3 region is CATSDHEGLADYNEQFF. The J gene is TRBJ2-1, the V gene TRBV24-1; there is no DNA to check the TCRdb D call of TRBD2. The CDR3 has 17 amino acids. Germline lookup yields CDR1 KGHDR and CDR2 SFDVKD.